This entry lists 28 T cell receptor beta chains sequenced from one sample in a study of memory CD4+ T cells and cytomegalovirus serostatus. The sort gate was single viable CD3+CD4+CD8-CD45RO+ cells for memory CD4+ T cells. Clones were sequenced by immunoSEQ multiplex PCR, and TCRdb holds only the in-frame ones, with some missing. The sample has 50,000 to 55,000 clones, around 82% seen once. The specimen was memory CD4+ T cells from blood. These receptors were taken from an adult in good health and CMV-seronegative.

V and J are TRBV7-2 and TRBJ2-3; D call uncertain. CDR1 is SGHTA and CDR2 is FQGNSA in the germline V gene. This CDR3 spans 12 amino acids. Deletions cut 5 bases from V and 6 bases from J, with 9 bases between. DNA for the CDR3: TGTGCCAGCAGCCCCAACGGGGATACGCAGTATTTT. This codes for CASSPNGDTQYF. The full variable domain, in which reference TRBV7-2 and TRBJ2-3 provide the parts outside the CDR3, is GAGVSQSPSNKVTEKGKDVELRCDPISGHTALYWYRQSLGQGLEFLIYFQGNSAPDKSGLPSDRFSAERTGGSVSTLTIQRTQQEDSAVYLCASSPNGDTQYFGPGTRLTVL.

The chain carries TRBV5-1 and TRBJ2-5; a possible D gene is TRBD2 (5 bases). This CDR3 has 12 amino acids. CDR1 SGHRS and CDR2 YFSETQ come from the germline V gene. Trimming cost V 0 bases and J 7 bases, with 7 bases left between them. The CDR3 DNA sequence: TGCGCCAGCAGCTTGGACCGGGGGACCCAGTACTTC. Its protein product is CASSLDRGTQYF. Based on the CDR3 plus reference TRBV5-1 and TRBJ2-5, the full variable domain is KAGVTQTPRYLIKTRGQQVTLSCSPISGHRSVSWYQQTPGQGLQFLFEYFSETQRNKGNFPGRFSGRQFSNSRSEMNVSTLELGDSALYLCASSLDRGTQYFGPGTRLLVL.

This chain joins TRBV5-6 and TRBJ1-2, with 9 bases aligning to TRBD1. The CDR3 is made up of 16 amino acids. Germline V gene data show CDR1 as SGHDT and CDR2 as YYEEEE. J gave up 6 bases and V 0 bases, and 9 bases lay outside the gene matches. Here the CDR3 reads CASSLAVTGGVNGYTF. DNA of the CDR3: TGTGCCAGCAGCTTGGCCGTTACAGGGGGCGTTAATGGCTACACCTTC.

V and J are TRBV7-2 and TRBJ1-1; possible D gene TRBD1, 5 bases. Germline assignment: CDR1 SGHTA and CDR2 FQGNSA. The V end was cut by 6 bases, the J end by 6 bases, with 17 bases between. The CDR3 sequence is 14 residues long. In nucleotides, the CDR3 is TGTGCCAGCAGTCTGGGGCGCGGATCTTCTGAAGCTTTCTTT. Translated, it gives CASSLGRGSSEAFF.

The chain employs TRBV6-5 and TRBJ1-2; D not resolved. The germline V gene has CDR1 MNHEY and CDR2 SVGAGI. V lost 7 bases, J lost 2 bases, and 11 bases lay in between. The CDR3 totals 13 residues. The CDR3 loop is CASTDKRNYGYTF. The CDR3 nucleotides read TGTGCCAGCACAGACAAACGAAACTATGGCTACACCTTC.

The chain is built from TRBV6-1 and TRBJ1-2, with 10 bases lining up with TRBD1. Germline V gene data show CDR1 as MNHNS and CDR2 as SASEGT. The trim removed 8 bases at V and 6 bases at J, leaving 6 bases unmatched. The CDR3 length is 13 residues. The CDR3 region is CASRGTGEHGYTF. The CDR3 bases are TGTGCCAGCCGAGGGACAGGGGAACATGGCTACACCTTC.

The chain is built from TRBV29-1 and TRBJ2-1; D possibly uses TRBD1 or TRBD2 (5 bases each). The CDR3 has 11 amino acids. CDR1 is SQVTM, CDR2 ANQGSEA, per germline. V was cut by 8 bases and J by 10 bases, with 15 bases left in between. The CDR3, as DNA: TGCAGCCACGAGGGTTGGGGGGAGCAGTTCTTC. This gives the protein CSHEGWGEQFF.

The chain combines TRBV15 with TRBJ1-5, with a possible D match to TRBD1 (5 bases). The CDR3 has 14 amino acids. Germline loops: CDR1 LNHNV, CDR2 YYDKDF (reference sequence). Between the trimmed V and J ends, which lost 3 bases and 5 bases, there was a span of 11 bases. In DNA form, the CDR3 reads TGTGCCACCAGCAGGGCAGGGTCGGATCAGCCCCAGCATTTT. Amino acid sequence: CATSRAGSDQPQHF.

This chain uses TRBV2 with TRBJ2-4, with TRBD1 matching over 9 bases. Germline-derived CDR1 and CDR2 are SNHLY and FYNNEI. This CDR3 has 15 amino acids. V was clipped by 5 bases and J by 2 bases; unmatched bases: 4. The CDR3, as DNA: TGTGCCAGCAGTAAGGGACAGGGAACCAAAAACATTCAGTACTTC. It yields the protein CASSKGQGTKNIQYF.

The chain uses TRBV10-3 and TRBJ1-4; D uncertain. The germline CDR1 and CDR2 sequences are ENHRY and SYGVKD. Trimming stripped 10 bases from V and 8 bases from J, with 8 bases between. The CDR3 is 10 residues long. The DNA for the CDR3 is TGTGCCACCGCTGGAGAAAAACTGTTTTTT. This gives the protein CATAGEKLFF.

This clone was counted only a few times. Other nucleotide sequences in the sample specify the same CDR3. The rearrangement links TRBV2 to TRBJ1-2; perhaps TRBD1 as D (6 bases). This CDR3 has 13 residues. V lost 4 bases and J 2 bases, leaving 8 bases between the germline ends. Looked up from germline, CDR1 is SNHLY and CDR2 is FYNNEI. The CDR3 region has the DNA TGTGCCAGCAGTGCGGGGGCGAACTATGGCTACACCTTC. Its protein product is CASSAGANYGYTF.

V is TRBV2 and J is TRBJ2-3; 10 bases line up with TRBD2. The V segment lost 7 bases and the J segment 6 bases; nucleotides outside the gene matches: 16. The germline V gene encodes CDR1 SNHLY and CDR2 FYNNEI. The CDR3 has 17 amino acids. CDR3 sequence reads: CASNKRGGSYSPDTQYF. The DNA of the CDR3 is TGTGCCAGCAATAAGCGGGGGGGGTCCTATTCCCCCGATACGCAGTATTTT.

V and J are TRBV11-2 and TRBJ1-1; the D is unclear. The length of the CDR3 is 12 residues. Trimming took off 6 bases at V and 10 bases at J, with 15 bases between the two ends. Germline values: CDR1 SGHAT, CDR2 FQNNGV. CDR3 residues: CASRRLPPSAFF. In nucleotides, the CDR3 is TGTGCCAGCAGAAGACTTCCGCCATCAGCTTTCTTT.

This rearrangement joins TRBV29-1 to TRBJ1-1, with a tentative D call TRBD1 (6 bases). Trimming removed 6 bases at V and 4 bases at J, with 15 bases between. The CDR3 consists of 13 residues. Per germline, CDR1 SQVTM and CDR2 ANQGSEA. The CDR3 DNA is TGCAGCGTAGCACAGGGAGGGAGCACTGAAGCTTTCTTT. It codes for CSVAQGGSTEAFF.

This sequence joins TRBV6-5 and TRBJ2-7, with 8 bases fitting TRBD1. CDR1 is MNHEY and CDR2 is SVGAGI in the germline V gene. Trimming at V came to 9 bases and at J to 6 bases, leaving 10 bases not matched to a gene. The CDR3 sequence is 13 residues long. Here the CDR3 DNA reads TGTGCCAGTTCCGGGACAGGTTTTTCCGAGCAGTACTTC. Its translation is CASSGTGFSEQYF.

J is TRBJ1-2 and V is TRBV5-1; 10 bases fit TRBD1. Germline V gene data show CDR1 as SGHRS and CDR2 as YFSETQ. J gave up 4 bases and V 4 bases, and 10 bases lay outside the gene matches. This CDR3 contains 16 residues. DNA for the CDR3: TGCGCCAGCAGCCCGGACCGGGACAGGGGCGGCTATGGCTACACCTTC. Encoded protein: CASSPDRDRGGYGYTF.

J is TRBJ1-6 and V is TRBV19; TRBD1 agrees at 10 bases. CDR3 length: 15 residues. The germline V gene encodes CDR1 LNHDA and CDR2 SQIVND (reference sequence). The V gene end was trimmed by 10 bases and the J gene end by 9 bases; junction bases not matched to a gene: 12. The CDR3 region has the DNA TGTGCCACCCGGGGAACGGGACAGGGGAGTTCACCCCTCCACTTT. This translates into CATRGTGQGSSPLHF.

This chain joins TRBV10-3 and TRBJ2-5; 9 bases map to TRBD1. The J call could be wrong; TRBJ2-7 is a better fit for the DNA end. CDR3 size: 15 residues. The germline gives CDR1 ENHRY, CDR2 SYGVKD. For the CDR3, the DNA is TGTGCCATCAGAGATACCGGGACAGGGTTGATCGAGCAGTACTTC. This encodes CAIRDTGTGLIEQYF.

This clone was observed a handful of times. The rearrangement links TRBV6-1 to TRBJ1-2, with D perhaps matching TRBD1 (6 bases). The CDR3 has 13 amino acids. V was trimmed by 5 bases and J by 7 bases, leaving 14 bases between them. Germline V lookup: CDR1 MNHNS, CDR2 SASEGT. The CDR3 loop reads CASSNSGGRGYTF. In DNA form, the CDR3 reads TGTGCCAGCAGTAATAGTGGGGGGCGTGGCTACACCTTC.

The J gene is TRBJ2-2, the V gene TRBV2; no firm D call. The V and J ends lost 2 bases and 5 bases respectively, with 12 bases between them. This CDR3 comprises 15 residues. Germline-derived CDR1 and CDR2 are SNHLY and FYNNEI. CDR3 region: CASSERLARTGELFF. CDR3 nucleotide sequence: TGTGCCAGCAGTGAAAGGCTGGCGAGAACCGGGGAGCTGTTTTTT.

This clone was seen more than once but under ten times. The chain combines TRBV19 with TRBJ1-1; D uncertain. Trimming took off 4 bases at V and 0 bases at J, with 9 bases between the two ends. Per germline, CDR1 LNHDA and CDR2 SQIVND (reference sequence). The CDR3 totals 14 residues. The chain's CDR3 is CASSTRALNTEAFF. For the CDR3, the DNA is TGTGCCAGTAGTACCCGGGCTCTGAACACTGAAGCTTTCTTT.

The chain recombines TRBV5-1 with TRBJ1-1; D is possibly TRBD1 (6 bases). Trimming stripped 4 bases from V and 5 bases from J, with 18 bases between. Germline-derived CDR1 and CDR2 are SGHRS and YFSETQ. The CDR3 covers 15 residues. CDR3 sequence: CASSMGATGRTEAFF. The CDR3 coding sequence is TGCGCCAGCAGCATGGGGGCGACAGGCCGAACTGAAGCTTTCTTT.

This clone occurred a few times. The CDR3 DNA reads TGCAGCGCCTTAGGGGGGAGGTCCTATGGCTACACCTTC. Protein sequence: CSALGGRSYGYTF. V gene TRBV29-1 combines with J gene TRBJ1-2; TRBD1 is a possible D gene (6 bases). V lost 7 bases to trimming and J lost 4 bases, with 16 bases between them. The CDR3 runs 13 residues. The germline V gene has CDR1 SQVTM and CDR2 ANQGSEA. The full variable domain, its missing parts supplied by reference TRBV29-1 and TRBJ1-2, is SAVISQKPSRDICQRGTSLTIQCQVDSQVTMMFWYRQQPGQSLTLIATANQGSEATYESGFVIDKFPISRPNLTFSTLTVSNMSPEDSSIYLCSALGGRSYGYTFGSGTRLTVV.

This chain uses TRBV7-2 with TRBJ1-5; 9 nucleotides agree with TRBD1. CDR1 and CDR2 (germline): SGHTA, FQGNSA. This CDR3 contains 13 residues. V lost 4 bases and J lost 7; bases outside the gene matches: 2. In DNA, the CDR3 is TGTGCCAGCAGCTGGGACAGGGTCCAGCCCCAGCATTTT. Its protein is CASSWDRVQPQHF.

The chain combines TRBV5-6 with TRBJ1-1; 7 bases line up with TRBD1. Germline trimming cut 3 bases from V and 1 base from J; bases unmatched to any gene: 15. In germline, CDR1 is SGHDT, CDR2 YYEEEE. The CDR3 totals 18 residues. CDR3 DNA sequence: TGTGCCAGCAGCTCGGGTTTAGGGGGCTATGGACCGAACACTGAAGCTTTCTTT. Amino acid sequence: CASSSGLGGYGPNTEAFF.

The V gene is TRBV29-1, the J gene TRBJ2-1, with TRBD1 identical over 9 bases. CDR3 size: 12 residues. Germline CDR1 SQVTM, CDR2 ANQGSEA. V trimming: 8 bases; J trimming: 7 bases; junction bases outside the gene matches: 6. This chain's CDR3 is CSHSGQGNEQFF. The CDR3 nucleotides are TGCAGCCATTCCGGACAGGGGAATGAGCAGTTCTTC.

The chain employs TRBV6-1 and TRBJ2-3; D possibly corresponds to TRBD2 (6 bases). V was pared by 2 bases and J by 6 bases, with 18 bases between. Germline assignment: CDR1 MNHNS and CDR2 SASEGT. The CDR3 spans 16 residues. In DNA form, the CDR3 reads TGTGCCAGCAGTGAATTTCGTAGCGGTGGAATGGATACGCAGTATTTT. Protein: CASSEFRSGGMDTQYF.

CDR3 amino acids: CASSQDEGDSYEQYF. CDR3 nucleotide sequence: TGCGCCAGCAGCCAAGATGAAGGGGACTCCTACGAGCAGTACTTC. The chain combines TRBV4-1 with TRBJ2-7; D may be TRBD1 (5 bases). The V and J ends lost 0 bases and 0 bases respectively, with 9 bases between them. CDR1 is MGHRA and CDR2 is YSYEKL in the germline V gene. CDR3 size: 15 residues.